Below, 21 T cell receptor beta chains from the same sample are listed, as sequenced in a study of a mutant IDH1 vaccine in newly diagnosed glioma. Time point reported: week 47, end of study. The content of each vaccine dose was 300 ug of mutant IDH1 20-mer peptide, and topical imiquimod accompanied it. Method: immunoSEQ multiplex PCR; TCRdb's copy keeps in-frame clones and lacks some. This sample yields 30,000 to 40,000 clones, of which 80% to 95% are seen a single time; about 5.5% belongs to the top ten. For these receptors, no antigen is known. Sequenced here: PBMCs, sampled from a glioma patient whose treatment included an IDH1 peptide vaccine. The source is a woman in her forties with glioma.

The chain employs TRBV7-8 and TRBJ1-6; 7 bases map to TRBD1. The CDR3 has 15 residues. V lost 1 base and J lost 10; bases outside the gene matches: 7. Germline V lookup: CDR1 SGHVS, CDR2 FQNEAQ. CDR3 sequence reads: CASSLGETGSSPLHF. CDR3 DNA: TGTGCCAGCAGCTTAGGGGAGACAGGGTCCTCACCCCTCCACTTT.

This chain uses TRBV6-6 with TRBJ1-2, with D uncertain. CDR1 is MNHNY, CDR2 SVGAGI, per germline (reference sequence). This CDR3 spans 14 amino acids. V lost 5 bases, J lost 0 bases, and 10 bases lay in between. The CDR3 reads CASSLSGTNYGYTF. The CDR3 bases are TGTGCCAGCAGTCTCTCCGGGACTAACTATGGCTACACCTTC.

The J gene is TRBJ1-6, the V gene TRBV2; D is unclear. Trimming stripped 2 bases from V and 0 bases from J, with 14 bases between. The CDR3 consists of 18 residues. CDR1 is SNHLY and CDR2 is FYNNEI in the germline V gene. The CDR3 is CASSEWSQASSYNSPLHF. The CDR3, as DNA: TGTGCCAGCAGTGAATGGTCCCAGGCCAGCTCCTATAATTCACCCCTCCACTTT.

Regarding this clone: A read error may account for a junction end that differs from germline. V is TRBV7-7 and J is TRBJ1-2; D gene ambiguous. Germline lookup yields CDR1 SSHAT and CDR2 FNYEAQ (reference sequence). The CDR3 sequence is 13 residues long. The CDR3 sequence: CASSFRGVYGYTF. The CDR3 region has the DNA TGTGCTAGCAGCTTCCGGGGAGTATATGGCTACACCTTC.

V usage is TRBV5-1 and J usage is TRBJ1-2, with D hard to call. The germline V gene has CDR1 SGHRS and CDR2 YFSETQ. The V end lost 0 bases, the J end lost 4 bases, and 4 bases lay between the germline ends. This CDR3 contains 12 residues. The CDR3 DNA reads as TGCGCCAGCAGCTTGGGATCCTATGGCTACACCTTC. Translating it yields CASSLGSYGYTF. The whole variable domain, remainder taken from reference TRBV5-1 and TRBJ1-2, is KAGVTQTPRYLIKTRGQQVTLSCSPISGHRSVSWYQQTPGQGLQFLFEYFSETQRNKGNFPGRFSGRQFSNSRSEMNVSTLELGDSALYLCASSLGSYGYTFGSGTRLTVV.

The chain uses TRBV7-2 and TRBJ1-5; D gene unclear. Trimming left V 0 bases short and J 0 bases short, with 6 bases between. The V gene's germline CDR1 is SGHTA and CDR2 FQGNSA. The CDR3 is 15 amino acids. CDR3 protein: CASSLAGISNQPQHF. The CDR3 DNA reads as TGTGCCAGCAGCTTAGCGGGGATTAGCAATCAGCCCCAGCATTTT.

This rearrangement joins TRBV7-2 to TRBJ1-5; tentatively, D is TRBD1 (5 bases). Germline CDR1 is SGHTA and CDR2 is FQGNSA. The CDR3 runs to 14 residues. Trimming stripped 3 bases from V and 4 bases from J, with 10 bases between. CDR3 DNA: TGTGCCAGCAGCTTTGGACACCTAAATCAGCCCCAGCATTTT. This encodes CASSFGHLNQPQHF.

The chain links TRBV10-2 to TRBJ1-5; D is unclear. CDR3 length: 15 residues. Trimming removed 2 bases from V and 0 bases from J, with 8 bases in between. Per the germline V gene, CDR1 is WSHSY and CDR2 is SAAADI. The CDR3 sequence: CASSERTTSNQPQHF. The CDR3, as DNA: TGCGCCAGCAGTGAGCGTACAACTAGCAATCAGCCCCAGCATTTT.

There are a few counts of this clone. The rearrangement links TRBV2 to TRBJ1-4; D unclear. CDR1 and CDR2 from the germline V gene are SNHLY and FYNNEI. V was shortened by 4 bases and J by 5 bases, with 11 bases between the two germline ends. The CDR3 covers 14 residues. CDR3 loop: CASSAETGNEKLFF. CDR3 nucleotide sequence: TGTGCCAGCAGTGCCGAGACGGGGAATGAAAAACTGTTTTTT.

The V and J genes are TRBV7-9 and TRBJ1-2; 9 positions match TRBD1. The ends lost 1 base at V and 8 bases at J; junction bases unmatched: 5. From germline, CDR1 is SEHNR and CDR2 FQNEAQ (reference sequence). The CDR3 extends over 14 amino acids. CDR3 loop: CASSLDLQGAGYTF. The CDR3 region has the DNA TGTGCCAGCAGCTTAGACCTACAGGGGGCGGGCTACACCTTC.

The CDR3 protein is CASSLGHRIDNEQFF. CDR3 DNA: TGCGCCAGCAGCTTGGGACACCGAATAGACAATGAGCAGTTCTTC. The rearrangement links TRBV5-1 to TRBJ2-1, with D uncertain. V was pared by 0 bases and J by 5 bases, with 12 bases between. Germline assignment: CDR1 SGHRS and CDR2 YFSETQ. The CDR3 covers 15 residues.

J is TRBJ1-5 and V is TRBV28; D is uncertain. This CDR3 spans 14 amino acids. Germline CDR1 MDHEN, CDR2 SYDVKM. V was trimmed by 2 bases and J by 3 bases, leaving 8 bases between them. The CDR3 protein is CASSLTQYNQPQHF. The CDR3 DNA reads TGTGCCAGCAGTTTAACTCAGTACAATCAGCCCCAGCATTTT. Full variable domain (remainder filled in from reference TRBV28 and TRBJ1-5): DVKVTQSSRYLVKRTGEKVFLECVQDMDHENMFWYRQDPGLGLRLIYFSYDVKMKEKGDIPEGYSVSREKKERFSLILESASTNQTSMYLCASSLTQYNQPQHFGDGTRLSIL.

This rearrangement joins TRBV19 to TRBJ1-5, with 8 bases fitting TRBD1. This CDR3 region has 15 residues. Germline values: CDR1 LNHDA, CDR2 SQIVND (reference sequence). V trimming: 5 bases; J trimming: 6 bases; junction bases outside the gene matches: 9. CDR3: CASSARGRRSQPQHF. CDR3 nucleotides: TGTGCCAGTAGTGCCAGGGGGCGAAGGAGTCAGCCCCAGCATTTT. Full variable domain (remainder filled in from reference TRBV19 and TRBJ1-5): DGGITQSPKYLFRKEGQNVTLSCEQNLNHDAMYWYRQDPGQGLRLIYYSQIVNDFQKGDIAEGYSVSREKKESFPLTVTSAQKNPTAFYLCASSARGRRSQPQHFGDGTRLSIL.

V and J are TRBV10-3 and TRBJ1-5; 10 positions match TRBD1. Germline V gene data show CDR1 as ENHRY and CDR2 as SYGVKD. The CDR3 is 13 residues long. V lost 10 bases, J lost 6 bases, and 6 bases stayed unmatched. The CDR3 is CATRQGAFQPQHF. CDR3 bases: TGTGCCACCAGACAGGGGGCTTTTCAGCCCCAGCATTTT.

J is TRBJ2-5 and V is TRBV5-1; D remains unclear. V shed 0 bases and J shed 5 bases, with 11 bases lying between them. CDR1 is SGHRS, CDR2 YFSETQ, per germline. This CDR3 has 14 amino acids. CDR3 bases: TGCGCCAGCAGCTTGGCGGGTGGTCCGGAGACCCAGTACTTC. Amino acids: CASSLAGGPETQYF.

This chain links TRBV2 with TRBJ1-1; TRBD1 is a possible D gene (6 bases). The CDR3 length is 16 residues. Trimming removed 3 bases from V and 0 bases from J, with 14 bases in between. Germline values: CDR1 SNHLY, CDR2 FYNNEI. CDR3 DNA: TGTGCCAGCAGTGACGTGGGGGGCGTCCTGAACACTGAAGCTTTCTTT. Translating gives CASSDVGGVLNTEAFF.

The chain recombines TRBV2 with TRBJ1-2, with 8 bases identical to TRBD1. Unmatched junction bases numbered 5, after V lost 5 bases and J lost 3 bases. Germline V lookup: CDR1 SNHLY, CDR2 FYNNEI. The CDR3 spans 14 residues. CDR3 nucleotides: TGTGCCAGCAGTCTCGACAGGGGCTACTATGGCTACACCTTC. The encoded protein is CASSLDRGYYGYTF.

This sequence joins TRBV6-5 and TRBJ1-2, with TRBD1 matching over 9 bases. This CDR3 has 16 amino acids. Trimming removed 4 bases from V and 2 bases from J; junction bases left unmatched: 8. Per the germline V gene, CDR1 is MNHEY and CDR2 is SVGAGI. CDR3 sequence reads: CASSSPTGTGNYGYTF. As DNA, the CDR3 is TGTGCCAGCAGTTCACCCACCGGGACAGGGAACTATGGCTACACCTTC.

This chain joins TRBV27 and TRBJ1-1; the D is unclear. V shed 0 bases and J shed 0 bases, with 8 bases lying between them. Germline CDR1 reads MNHEY; CDR2 reads SMNVEV (reference sequence). The CDR3 contains 15 residues. This CDR3 is CASSLSGQMNTEAFF. The CDR3 DNA sequence: TGTGCCAGCAGTTTATCAGGGCAGATGAACACTGAAGCTTTCTTT.

This clone was seen a single time. V usage is TRBV2 and J usage is TRBJ2-2; 8 nucleotides agree with TRBD2. The J segment lost 0 bases and the V segment lost 6 bases, leaving 3 bases of the junction unmatched. The length of the CDR3 is 15 residues. Germline V gene lookup returns CDR1 SNHLY and CDR2 FYNNEI. The CDR3 sequence: CASRLGLANTGELFF. CDR3 coding DNA: TGTGCCAGCAGGTTGGGACTAGCGAACACCGGGGAGCTGTTTTTT.

The chain has TRBV7-2 and TRBJ1-5; the D is unclear. The CDR3 loop spans 12 amino acids. CDR1 SGHTA and CDR2 FQGNSA come from the germline V gene. V was pared by 1 base and J by 6 bases, with 4 bases between. CDR3 sequence reads: CASSLGPQPQHF. In DNA, the CDR3 is TGTGCCAGCAGCTTAGGGCCTCAGCCCCAGCATTTT.